The 28 T cell receptor beta chains below were found in one sample sequenced in a study of blood T cell repertoires in COVID-19. Measured with immunoSEQ multiplex PCR; TCRdb has only the in-frame clones, and not every one. The sample lists about 200,000 clones; more than 75% were seen once. The sample was peripheral blood. The receptors originated from a man aged 40-55 years with active or convalescent COVID-19.

The rearrangement uses TRBV9 and TRBJ2-7, with D possibly TRBD1 on 5 matching bases. The germline V gene encodes CDR1 SGDLS and CDR2 YYNGEE. The CDR3 spans 15 residues. Trimming pared 0 bases from V and 3 bases from J, leaving 13 bases between. CDR3 in amino acids: CASSVEGHLLYEQYF. DNA for the CDR3: TGTGCCAGCAGCGTAGAAGGACACCTACTCTACGAGCAGTACTTC.

V usage is TRBV27 and J usage is TRBJ2-2; 12 bases match TRBD1. This CDR3 contains 16 residues. Trimming took 6 bases from V and 6 from J; bases not matched to a gene: 8. From germline, CDR1 is MNHEY and CDR2 SMNVEV (reference sequence). The CDR3 reads CASRPRDRGLAGELFF. CDR3 DNA: TGTGCCAGCAGACCGAGGGACAGGGGGCTCGCCGGGGAGCTGTTTTTT.

The rearrangement links TRBV27 to TRBJ2-3; 10 bases map to TRBD2. Germline CDR1 MNHEY, CDR2 SMNVEV (reference sequence). V gave up 2 bases and J gave up 1 base; unmatched junction bases: 3. There are 16 residues in the CDR3. The CDR3 sequence: CASSLLLAGGTDTQYF. The DNA for the CDR3 is TGTGCCAGCAGTTTACTTCTAGCGGGGGGCACAGATACGCAGTATTTT.

The J gene is TRBJ2-1, the V gene TRBV5-6; possible D gene TRBD1, 5 bases. V was trimmed by 0 bases and J by 5 bases, leaving 9 bases between them. The CDR3 spans 14 residues. The germline V gene has CDR1 SGHDT and CDR2 YYEEEE. CDR3 DNA: TGTGCCAGCAGCTTGGTTGTCAGGGACAATGAGCAGTTCTTC. Amino acids: CASSLVVRDNEQFF.

The CDR3 nucleotides read TGTGCCAGCAGCTTAAGTTCGGGACAGGGTTACGATCAGCCCCAGCATTTT. Protein product: CASSLSSGQGYDQPQHF. The V gene is TRBV7-6, the J gene TRBJ1-5; 9 bases line up with TRBD1. The CDR3 is made up of 17 amino acids. V lost 2 bases to trimming and J lost 5 bases; unmatched junction nucleotides: 10. Looked up from germline, CDR1 is SGHVS and CDR2 is FNYEAQ.

This clone was detected once. The V gene is TRBV12-3 or TRBV12-4, the J gene TRBJ1-1, with TRBD1 identical over 10 bases. V shed 6 bases, J shed 5 bases, and the junction held 3 bases outside the gene matches. CDR3 length equals 13 residues. This CDR3 reads CASRGQGRTEAFF. In DNA form, the CDR3 reads TGTGCCAGCAGGGGACAGGGGAGGACTGAAGCTTTCTTT.

The chain carries TRBV27 and TRBJ1-2; a possible D gene is TRBD1 (5 bases). CDR1 MNHEY and CDR2 SMNVEV come from the germline V gene (reference sequence). The V gene lost 4 bases and the J gene lost 8 bases, with 14 bases spanning the gap. The CDR3 extends over 13 amino acids. The CDR3 DNA reads TGTGCCAGCAGTTCCCCGGCCAGGGAAGGCTACACCTTC. It is translated as CASSSPAREGYTF.

V and J are TRBV5-1 and TRBJ2-7; 8 nucleotides line up with TRBD1. V trimming: 4 bases; J trimming: 1 base; junction bases outside the gene matches: 7. Germline loops: CDR1 SGHRS, CDR2 YFSETQ. The CDR3 runs to 15 residues. DNA for the CDR3: TGCGCCAGCAGCAACAGGGGGTTTGGTTCCTACGAGCAGTACTTC. This gives the protein CASSNRGFGSYEQYF.

This chain joins TRBV28 and TRBJ1-1; no definite D call. Deletions cut 3 bases from V and 10 bases from J, with 9 bases between. There are 11 residues in the CDR3. Germline V gene sequence: CDR1 MDHEN, CDR2 SYDVKM. The CDR3 bases are TGTGCCAGCAGTTTGAGTCGGGGAGCTTTCTTT. It codes for CASSLSRGAFF.

The CDR3 reads CASSPPGLIYGYTF. The DNA for the CDR3 is TGTGCCAGCAGTCCTCCGGGACTCATCTATGGCTACACCTTC. The chain uses TRBV6-5 and TRBJ1-2; possibly TRBD1 for D (5 bases). Trimming removed 5 bases from V and 4 bases from J, with 14 bases in between. CDR1 is MNHEY and CDR2 is SVGAGI in the germline V gene. The CDR3 has 14 amino acids.

V and J are TRBV20-1 and TRBJ2-1, with TRBD2 matching over 8 bases. Trimming took 4 bases from V and 0 from J; bases not matched to a gene: 5. This CDR3 is built from 15 residues. Germline CDR1 DFQATT, CDR2 SNEGSKA (reference sequence). CDR3 in amino acids: CSANDGTSSYNEQFF. In DNA, the CDR3 is TGCAGTGCTAATGACGGGACTAGCTCCTACAATGAGCAGTTCTTC.

The chain couples TRBV6-5 to TRBJ2-5; D unresolved. This CDR3 comprises 11 residues. V was shortened by 7 bases and J by 7 bases, with 10 bases between the two germline ends. Germline V gene sequence: CDR1 MNHEY, CDR2 SVGAGI. The CDR3 DNA reads as TGTGCCAGCATTAGTGAGCGGACCCAGTACTTC. It encodes CASISERTQYF.

The V and J genes are TRBV19 and TRBJ1-1; D may be TRBD1 (6 bases). Germline V lookup: CDR1 LNHDA, CDR2 SQIVND (reference sequence). The CDR3 extends over 14 amino acids. Deletions cut 5 bases from V and 0 bases from J, with 10 bases between. The DNA for the CDR3 is TGTGCCAGTAGTCCTGACAGGTTGAACACTGAAGCTTTCTTT. The encoded protein is CASSPDRLNTEAFF.

The chain combines TRBV12-3 or TRBV12-4 with TRBJ1-4; D not resolved. The CDR3 runs 13 residues. The ends were cut back, 5 bases at V and 14 bases at J, with 18 bases in the middle. CDR3 nucleotide sequence: TGTGCCAGCAGTCCCACGGAGAGGCCCGTGCTGTTTTTT. Its protein product is CASSPTERPVLFF.

This chain links TRBV25-1 with TRBJ2-1; 11 nucleotides match TRBD1. Germline assignment: CDR1 MGHDK and CDR2 SYGVNS. V trimming: 6 bases; J trimming: 7 bases; junction bases outside the gene matches: 8. This CDR3 contains 15 residues. CDR3 in amino acids: CASSPGTGGLNEQFF. CDR3 coding DNA: TGTGCCAGCAGCCCCGGGACAGGGGGTCTGAATGAGCAGTTCTTC.

V gene TRBV29-1 combines with J gene TRBJ2-3; D is perhaps TRBD1 (5 bases). This CDR3 is built from 13 residues. Germline lookup yields CDR1 SQVTM and CDR2 ANQGSEA. Trimming stripped 6 bases from V and 2 bases from J, with 12 bases between. The CDR3 sequence: CSVPDILTDTQYF. In DNA, the CDR3 is TGCAGCGTACCGGACATTCTCACAGATACGCAGTATTTT.

V gene TRBV9 combines with J gene TRBJ2-1; TRBD2 matches 7 bases. After removal of 0 bases from V and 5 bases from J, the junction contained 8 bases not matched to a gene. CDR3 length: 16 amino acids. From germline, CDR1 is SGDLS and CDR2 YYNGEE. CDR3 in amino acids: CASSVVSSGPNNEQFF. Written as DNA, the CDR3 is TGTGCCAGCAGCGTAGTGAGTAGCGGGCCGAACAATGAGCAGTTCTTC.

This chain uses TRBV7-3 with TRBJ2-1, with TRBD2 matching 7 bases. V was clipped by 1 base and J by 4 bases; unmatched bases: 4. From germline, CDR1 is SGHTA and CDR2 FQGTGA. This CDR3 contains 15 residues. CDR3 bases: TGTGCCAGCAGCTTAATGGGAGGGCCGTACAATGAGCAGTTCTTC. Translated, it gives CASSLMGGPYNEQFF. The variable domain in full, completed from reference TRBV7-3 and TRBJ2-1, reads GAGVSQTPSNKVTEKGKYVELRCDPISGHTALYWYRQSLGQGPEFLIYFQGTGAADDSGLPNDRFFAVRPEGSVSTLKIQRTERGDSAVYLCASSLMGGPYNEQFFGPGTRLTVL.

The chain has TRBV11-2 and TRBJ1-4, with D maybe TRBD1 (6 bases). Germline assignment: CDR1 SGHAT and CDR2 FQNNGV. V lost 5 bases and J lost 8, with 18 bases in between. The CDR3 covers 15 residues. CDR3 in amino acids: CASSPGPDRLEKLFF. The CDR3 coding sequence is TGTGCCAGCAGCCCCGGCCCAGACAGGCTGGAAAAACTGTTTTTT.

V usage is TRBV28 and J usage is TRBJ2-7; D may be TRBD2 (6 bases). V lost 4 bases and J 0 bases, leaving 10 bases between the germline ends. Germline V gives CDR1 MDHEN, CDR2 SYDVKM. This CDR3 has 14 amino acids. In DNA, the CDR3 is TGTGCCAGCAGTTCCGGGAGCCTCTCCTACGAGCAGTACTTC. Its protein product is CASSSGSLSYEQYF.

The chain has TRBV20-1 and TRBJ2-1; D gene unclear. Trimming stripped 3 bases from V and 0 bases from J, with 12 bases between. The CDR3 is 15 amino acids. In germline, CDR1 is DFQATT, CDR2 SNEGSKA (reference sequence). The CDR3 DNA reads TGCAGTGCTAGTGGTACGGTTGTCTCCTACAATGAGCAGTTCTTC. It encodes CSASGTVVSYNEQFF.

This chain uses TRBV2 with TRBJ1-4; weak D call: TRBD1 (6 bases). This CDR3 contains 13 residues. Germline-derived CDR1 and CDR2 are SNHLY and FYNNEI. V dropped 4 bases and J dropped 8 bases, with 11 bases sitting between them. The CDR3 sequence: CASSGEGGEKLFF. DNA of the CDR3: TGTGCCAGCAGTGGGGAAGGGGGAGAAAAACTGTTTTTT.

The rearrangement links TRBV9 to TRBJ1-1, with D possibly matching TRBD1 (5 bases). This CDR3 has 12 amino acids. V was trimmed by 3 bases and J by 4 bases, leaving 7 bases between them. Germline CDR1 is SGDLS and CDR2 is YYNGEE. The DNA of the CDR3 is TGTGCCAGCAGCGCGGGGGGCACTGAAGCTTTCTTT. Its translation is CASSAGGTEAFF. The whole variable domain, filled in from reference TRBV9 and TRBJ1-1, reads DSGVTQTPKHLITATGQRVTLRCSPRSGDLSVYWYQQSLDQGLQFLIQYYNGEERAKGNILERFSAQQFPDLHSELNLSSLELGDSALYFCASSAGGTEAFFGQGTRLTVV.

The table lists this clone with a few counts. The V call is TRBV3-1 (or the pseudogene TRBV3-2), the J call TRBJ1-2; D call uncertain. The CDR3 contains 14 residues. The germline V gene encodes CDR1 LGHDT and CDR2 YNNKEL (reference sequence). Trimming took off 10 bases at V and 0 bases at J, with 15 bases between the two ends. CDR3 in DNA: TGTGCCACCCAATCACGACATTCTAACTATGGCTACACCTTC. This translates into CATQSRHSNYGYTF.

The J gene is TRBJ2-7, the V gene TRBV4-1, with 7 bases that match TRBD2. Germline CDR1 reads MGHRA; CDR2 reads YSYEKL. This CDR3 spans 13 amino acids. Trimming took 4 bases from V and 3 from J; bases not matched to a gene: 3. CDR3 in DNA: TGCGCCAGCAGCCCATTAGCGGGCTACGAGCAGTACTTC. Its translation: CASSPLAGYEQYF.

This chain links TRBV28 with TRBJ1-1; TRBD1 is a possible D gene (6 bases). V lost 6 bases, J lost 0 bases, and 14 bases lay in between. Germline CDR1 MDHEN, CDR2 SYDVKM. The CDR3 is 15 residues long. CDR3 amino acids: CASSERGGMNTEAFF. The DNA of the CDR3 is TGTGCCAGCAGCGAAAGAGGGGGAATGAACACTGAAGCTTTCTTT.

V and J are TRBV19 and TRBJ1-6; 8 bases agree with TRBD1. The V segment lost 3 bases and the J segment 9 bases; nucleotides outside the gene matches: 4. Germline lookup yields CDR1 LNHDA and CDR2 SQIVND (reference sequence). CDR3 length equals 14 residues. The CDR3 region has the DNA TGTGCCAGTAGTATCAAACAGGGGGGTTCACCCCTCCACTTT. Protein sequence: CASSIKQGGSPLHF.

V gene TRBV28 combines with J gene TRBJ2-2, with D uncertain. CDR3 size: 14 residues. The germline V gene has CDR1 MDHEN and CDR2 SYDVKM. The germline V and J ends were trimmed by 5 bases and 1 base, with 8 bases remaining between them. CDR3 in amino acids: CASSQLQNTGELFF. Here the CDR3 DNA reads TGTGCCAGCAGTCAACTACAGAACACCGGGGAGCTGTTTTTT.